This T cell receptor beta chain was retrieved from a study of T cell changes during pregnancy in multiple sclerosis. The germline CDR1 and CDR2 sequences are LGHNA and YNFKEQ. The CDR3 is 17 amino acids. Unmatched junction bases numbered 9, after V lost 1 base and J lost 8 bases. The protocol was immunoSEQ multiplex PCR, while the TCRdb copy is restricted to in-frame clones and leaves out a portion. Of about 40,000 clones listed, 93% are singletons. The clonotype comes from a female donor with multiple sclerosis, enrolled in a pregnancy study. The sample consisted of CD4+ T cells from peripheral blood mononuclear cells, taken in the first trimester of pregnancy. V is TRBV4-2 and J is TRBJ1-6; the match to TRBD1 covers 9 bases. CDR3: CASSQAAGQGKDSPLHF. In DNA, the CDR3 is TGTGCCAGCAGCCAAGCGGCGGGACAGGGTAAAGATTCACCCCTCCACTTT.